The present TCR beta chain was sequenced within a study of Ad26.COV2.S vaccination and SARS-CoV-2 variants. Study overall: As a participant in COV1001, the donor was in the Ad26.COV2.S trial arm. Study-wide findings and caveats: Analytic work on TCR breadth and depth might have understated the full extent of total T cell responses. Vaccine and placebo groups showed comparable non-spike TCR breadth.

Profiling relied on immunoSEQ multiplex PCR, and the TCRdb table lists in-frame clones only, not all of them. The table lists 350,000 to 500,000 clones, about 92% of them singletons, with more than 3.5% in the top ten. The treatment denotes: some 20 received Ad26.COV2.S at low or high dose, single or two shots; roughly five received placebo; per-sample allocation not given. Collection of the samples took place on day 63 after the first injection of vaccine or placebo. Donation came from an adult in Boston who was aged 18-55 years. On this clone: The antigen is undetermined.

This receptor was obtained from a person between 18 and 59 years old who received the Ad26.COV2.S COVID-19 vaccine or a placebo. Sequencing was performed on peripheral blood, taken in a trial of Ad26.COV2.S vaccine versus placebo.

In DNA form, the CDR3 reads TGCAGCGTTGATGCTAGCGGCAATGAGCAGTTCTTC. This translates into CSVDASGNEQFF. The V call is TRBV29-1, the J call TRBJ2-1; 7 bases match TRBD2. J was trimmed by 6 bases and V by 3 bases; bases with no gene match: 2. Germline loops: CDR1 SQVTM, CDR2 ANQGSEA. The CDR3 has 12 amino acids.